Below, 10 T cell receptor beta chains from the same sample are listed, as sequenced in a study of long-term antiretroviral therapy in people with HIV (dated by TCRdb to 2022 to 2024). The immunoSEQ hsTCRB v3.0 assay was used at survey level resolution to sequence the TRB variable region. Entries here come from immuneACCESS through TCRdb and include only in-frame sequences with V and J called. Some clones fail to appear in such tables; in the studies checked, an unresolved V gene covers under half of the shortfall, and the cause of the remainder is unknown. This sample holds under 35,000 clones; nearly 90% were observed only once. The ten most abundant clones make up over 10% of the sample. This specimen consisted of unsorted PBMCs, obtained 1.1 years after starting antiretroviral therapy. All receptors derive from a man between 18 and 35 years old with HIV.

The chain recombines TRBV5-1 with TRBJ1-6, with 10 bases fitting TRBD1. After removal of 5 bases from V and 7 bases from J, the junction contained 3 bases not matched to a gene. CDR3 size: 14 residues. Germline V gives CDR1 SGHRS, CDR2 YFSETQ. As DNA, the CDR3 is TGCGCCAGCAGGGGGACAGGGGAGAATTCACCCCTCCACTTT. Protein: CASRGTGENSPLHF. The whole variable domain, filled in from reference TRBV5-1 and TRBJ1-6, reads KAGVTQTPRYLIKTRGQQVTLSCSPISGHRSVSWYQQTPGQGLQFLFEYFSETQRNKGNFPGRFSGRQFSNSRSEMNVSTLELGDSALYLCASRGTGENSPLHFGNGTRLTVT.

The CDR3 spells CASSGTRVNTGELFF. CDR3 in DNA: TGTGCCAGCAGCGGGACTCGTGTTAACACCGGGGAGCTGTTTTTT. This chain joins TRBV28 and TRBJ2-2; tentative D call: TRBD2 (6 bases). CDR1 and CDR2 (germline): MDHEN, SYDVKM. Trimming shortened V by 6 bases and J by 2 bases, and 13 bases separated the two germline ends. The CDR3 is 15 amino acids.

The chain has TRBV4-1 and TRBJ2-7, with 8 bases lining up with TRBD2. Germline assignment: CDR1 MGHRA and CDR2 YSYEKL. The CDR3 is made up of 15 amino acids. The trim removed 0 bases at V and 2 bases at J, leaving 3 bases unmatched. In DNA form, the CDR3 reads TGCGCCAGCAGCCAAGAGGCGGGAGGCACCTACGAGCAGTACTTC. It yields the protein CASSQEAGGTYEQYF.

The chain is built from TRBV25-1 and TRBJ2-5, with D unresolved. This CDR3 spans 14 amino acids. Trimming left V 2 bases short and J 4 bases short, with 11 bases between. Looked up from germline, CDR1 is MGHDK and CDR2 is SYGVNS. The DNA for the CDR3 is TGTGCCAGCAGTGAACCACGTGATGGAGAGACCCAGTACTTC. This sequence encodes CASSEPRDGETQYF.

J is TRBJ2-7 and V is TRBV19; perhaps TRBD1 as D (6 bases). V shed 3 bases and J shed 5 bases, with 14 bases lying between them. The CDR3 totals 14 residues. Germline V gene sequence: CDR1 LNHDA, CDR2 SQIVND (reference sequence). CDR3 nucleotide sequence: TGTGCCAGTAGTATCGGCTCAGGGGAGCACGAGCAGTACTTC. It yields the protein CASSIGSGEHEQYF.

The chain employs TRBV7-8 and TRBJ2-7; 10 positions match TRBD1. The trim removed 1 base at V and 2 bases at J, leaving 5 bases unmatched. Per germline, CDR1 SGHVS and CDR2 FQNEAQ. The length of the CDR3 is 16 residues. DNA of the CDR3: TGTGCCAGCAGCTTAGAATTGGGACAGGGGACCTACGAGCAGTACTTC. The encoded protein is CASSLELGQGTYEQYF.

The chain is built from TRBV9 and TRBJ1-2, with 10 bases aligning to TRBD1. This CDR3 region has 17 residues. J lost 3 bases, V lost 4 bases, and 12 bases had no gene match. Germline CDR1 is SGDLS and CDR2 is YYNGEE. The CDR3 region is CASSPAATGGLDYGYTF. The DNA of the CDR3 is TGTGCCAGCAGCCCCGCAGCGACAGGGGGCTTAGACTATGGCTACACCTTC. Complete variable domain (other parts from reference TRBV9 and TRBJ1-2): DSGVTQTPKHLITATGQRVTLRCSPRSGDLSVYWYQQSLDQGLQFLIQYYNGEERAKGNILERFSAQQFPDLHSELNLSSLELGDSALYFCASSPAATGGLDYGYTFGSGTRLTVV.

The chain employs TRBV10-2 and TRBJ2-7; D not resolved. The CDR3 spans 12 residues. Germline V lookup: CDR1 WSHSY, CDR2 SAAADI. The germline V and J ends were trimmed by 6 bases and 5 bases, with 11 bases remaining between them. This CDR3 reads CASRSNTDEQYF. In DNA form, the CDR3 reads TGCGCCAGCAGATCGAATACCGACGAGCAGTACTTC.

The chain uses TRBV4-3 and TRBJ2-5; 13 nucleotides agree with TRBD2. J was trimmed by 7 bases and V by 7 bases; bases with no gene match: 12. Per germline, CDR1 LGHNA and CDR2 YSLEER. The CDR3 spans 16 residues. The CDR3 DNA reads as TGCGCCAGCAAAGCCGGGACTAGCGGGGAGAGGGGGACCCAGTACTTC. This codes for CASKAGTSGERGTQYF.

This clone has just one count. The chain employs TRBV29-1 and TRBJ2-7, with no clear D. Germline-derived CDR1 and CDR2 are SQVTM and ANQGSEA. The CDR3 is made up of 14 amino acids. V was cut by 4 bases and J by 0 bases, with 13 bases left in between. CDR3 sequence reads: CSVVPHHYSYEQYF. CDR3 coding DNA: TGCAGCGTTGTCCCCCACCACTACTCCTACGAGCAGTACTTC.